Sequencing of this T cell receptor beta chain was carried out in a study of post-analysis software for immune sequencing data. Trimming pared 4 bases from V and 0 bases from J, leaving 13 bases between. Germline CDR1 SQVTM, CDR2 ANQGSEA. The CDR3 consists of 14 residues. Libraries were made from TCR beta cDNA, and they carried unique molecular identifiers. Input of roughly 1 to 11 million T cells yielded 450,000 to 550,000 cDNA molecules. Via MiXCR, TCRdb re-called the PCR reads, giving one row per CDR3 protein. Of roughly 700,000 distinct CDR3 sequences listed, 25% to 30% are singletons. Study-level results: Controls showed lower frequencies than patients for roughly five TRBV segments, and TRBV5-6, TRBV5-1 and TRBV20-1 were among these.

At least ten counts were recorded for this clonotype. As yet, its antigen is unknown. The receptor was derived from a girl between 5 and 17 years old with multiple sclerosis. Sequenced input: blood. V and J are TRBV29-1 and TRBJ2-7; a weak D match, TRBD1 (5 bases). CDR3 DNA sequence: TGCAGCGTTGGACAGCACCTGAGCTCCTACGAGCAGTACTTC. It yields the protein CSVGQHLSSYEQYF.